This T cell receptor (beta chain) was retrieved from a study of human T cells and chemical hapten exposure. The sample's time point: patch test 3, about 24 weeks after DPC sensitization. Treatment indicated: therapeutic diphenylcyclopropenone sensitization with weekly scalp DPC. Patch tests were applied only after blood draws. CDR1 MNHEY and CDR2 SVGEGT come from the germline V gene. Trimming removed 6 bases from V and 4 bases from J; junction bases left unmatched: 8. CDR3 length: 15 amino acids. Individual cDNA molecules (in the library) carried attached unique molecular identifiers. Original processing notes: The number of TCRs in each sample had a median of roughly 100,000 and spanned about 23,224 to 700,000. TCRdb passed the RACE reads through MiXCR, listing each CDR3 protein once. The V and J calls were determined by TCRdb, not by the authors. The sample has about 170,000 distinct CDR3 sequences, around 30% seen once.

Study results and caveats: DPC sensitization produced no change in TCRs with frequency above 1 in 1000.

This clonotype was seen more than once but under ten times. The antigen is undetermined. Sequencing was performed on whole blood, taken in connection with sensitization to the hapten diphenylcyclopropenone (DPC). The source is a woman under 30 with alopecia areata. Some clones in this sample may be carry-over from other donors' samples. The chain links TRBV6-2 or TRBV6-3 to TRBJ2-2; the match to TRBD2 covers 7 bases. The CDR3 nucleotides are TGTGCCAGCAGAAACTCGGGACTAACCACCGGGGAGCTGTTTTTT. Translating it yields CASRNSGLTTGELFF.